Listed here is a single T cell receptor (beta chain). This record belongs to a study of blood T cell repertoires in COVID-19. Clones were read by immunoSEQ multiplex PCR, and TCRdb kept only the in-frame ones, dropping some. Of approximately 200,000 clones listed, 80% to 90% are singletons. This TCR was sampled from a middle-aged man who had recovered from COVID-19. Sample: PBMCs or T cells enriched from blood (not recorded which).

CDR3 protein: CASSLSGRGSTDTQYF. DNA for the CDR3: TGCGCCAGCAGCTTATCCGGGAGGGGGAGCACAGATACGCAGTATTTT. This chain joins TRBV5-1 and TRBJ2-3; 8 nucleotides agree with TRBD2. The CDR3 extends over 16 amino acids. After removal of 2 bases from V and 0 bases from J, the junction contained 5 bases not matched to a gene. Germline V gene lookup returns CDR1 SGHRS and CDR2 YFSETQ.